Listed here is a single T cell receptor beta chain. The data belong to a study of low-dose radiotherapy and immunotherapy resistance in tumors. Study summary: The study delivered 0.5 Gy per fraction every 2 weeks to Cohort 1, totaling 6.5 Gy. Intravenous ipilimumab 1 mg/kg every six weeks was given with nivolumab 240 mg every two weeks. Patients were on oral aspirin 300 mg taken daily for four cycles from cycle 1 day 1.

Donors were given nivolumab, ipilimumab, aspirin, low-dose cyclophosphamide and low-dose radiotherapy. Primers targeting TRAV and TRBV primed first-strand cDNA, covering alpha and beta chains. A 20-cycle PCR with a constant-region primer and V-primer adapter amplified TCRs. One entry per CDR3 protein, called by TCRdb with MiXCR from the reads. The sample lists 15,000 to 20,000 distinct CDR3 sequences, about 71% occurring once. V was cut by 1 base and J by 2 bases, with 11 bases left in between. The CDR3 spans 15 residues. Germline V gene sequence: CDR1 SGHTA, CDR2 FQGNSA. This clonotype originated in a human donor with advanced metastatic prostate, ovarian, gallbladder or colorectal cancer (not recorded which). This table probably holds off-target reads from a library built for another chain. This chain links TRBV7-2 with TRBJ2-5; D is possibly TRBD1 (6 bases). This CDR3 reads CASSLVTGVQETQYF. CDR3 nucleotides: TGTGCCAGCAGCTTAGTGACAGGAGTACAAGAGACCCAGTACTTC.